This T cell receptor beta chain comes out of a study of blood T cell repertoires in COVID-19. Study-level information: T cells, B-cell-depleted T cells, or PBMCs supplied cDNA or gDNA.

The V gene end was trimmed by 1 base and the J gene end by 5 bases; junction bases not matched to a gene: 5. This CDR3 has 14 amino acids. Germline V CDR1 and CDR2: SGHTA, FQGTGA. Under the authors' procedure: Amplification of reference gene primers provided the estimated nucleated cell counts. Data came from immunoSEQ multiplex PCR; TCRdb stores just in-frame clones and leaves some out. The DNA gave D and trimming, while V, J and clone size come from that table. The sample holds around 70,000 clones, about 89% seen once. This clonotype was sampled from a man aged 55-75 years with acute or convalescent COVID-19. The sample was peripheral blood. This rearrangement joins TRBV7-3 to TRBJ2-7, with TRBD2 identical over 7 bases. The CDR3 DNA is TGTGCCAGCAGCTTAATGGGGGGGACGAACGAGCAGTACTTC. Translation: CASSLMGGTNEQYF.